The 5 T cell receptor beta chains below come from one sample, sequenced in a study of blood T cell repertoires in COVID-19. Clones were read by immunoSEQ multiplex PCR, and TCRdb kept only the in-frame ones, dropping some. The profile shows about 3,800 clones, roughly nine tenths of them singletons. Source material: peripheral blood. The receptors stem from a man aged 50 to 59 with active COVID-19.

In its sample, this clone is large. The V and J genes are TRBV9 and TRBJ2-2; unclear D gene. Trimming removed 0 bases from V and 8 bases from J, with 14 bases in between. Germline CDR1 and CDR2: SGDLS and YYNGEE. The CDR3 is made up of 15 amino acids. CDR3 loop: CASSVDEPALGELFF. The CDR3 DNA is TGTGCCAGCAGCGTAGATGAGCCCGCGTTGGGGGAGCTGTTTTTT.

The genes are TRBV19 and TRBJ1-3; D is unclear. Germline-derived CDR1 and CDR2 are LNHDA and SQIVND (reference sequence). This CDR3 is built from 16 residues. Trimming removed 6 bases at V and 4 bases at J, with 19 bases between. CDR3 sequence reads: CASRSPRRASGNTIYF. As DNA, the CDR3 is TGTGCCAGTAGATCCCCTCGGAGGGCATCAGGAAACACCATATATTTT.

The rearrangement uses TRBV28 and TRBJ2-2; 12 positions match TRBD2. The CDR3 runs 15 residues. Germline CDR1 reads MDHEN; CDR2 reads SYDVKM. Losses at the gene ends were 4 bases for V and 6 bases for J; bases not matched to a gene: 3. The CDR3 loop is CASSSLAGGSGELFF. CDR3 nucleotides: TGTGCCAGCAGTTCGCTAGCGGGAGGGTCCGGGGAGCTGTTTTTT.

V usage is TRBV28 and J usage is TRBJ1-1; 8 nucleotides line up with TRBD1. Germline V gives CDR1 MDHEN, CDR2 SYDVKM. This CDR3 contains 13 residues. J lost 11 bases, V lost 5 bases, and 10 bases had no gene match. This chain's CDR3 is CASSLDRGLMAFF. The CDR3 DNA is TGTGCCAGCAGTCTTGACAGGGGACTTATGGCTTTCTTT.

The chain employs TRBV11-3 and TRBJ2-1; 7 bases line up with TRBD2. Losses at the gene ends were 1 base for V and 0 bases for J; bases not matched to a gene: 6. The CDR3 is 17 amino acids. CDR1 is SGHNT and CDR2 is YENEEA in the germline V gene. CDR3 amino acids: CASSLAAGGSSYNEQFF. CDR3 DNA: TGTGCCAGCAGCTTAGCTGCAGGCGGGAGCTCCTACAATGAGCAGTTCTTC.